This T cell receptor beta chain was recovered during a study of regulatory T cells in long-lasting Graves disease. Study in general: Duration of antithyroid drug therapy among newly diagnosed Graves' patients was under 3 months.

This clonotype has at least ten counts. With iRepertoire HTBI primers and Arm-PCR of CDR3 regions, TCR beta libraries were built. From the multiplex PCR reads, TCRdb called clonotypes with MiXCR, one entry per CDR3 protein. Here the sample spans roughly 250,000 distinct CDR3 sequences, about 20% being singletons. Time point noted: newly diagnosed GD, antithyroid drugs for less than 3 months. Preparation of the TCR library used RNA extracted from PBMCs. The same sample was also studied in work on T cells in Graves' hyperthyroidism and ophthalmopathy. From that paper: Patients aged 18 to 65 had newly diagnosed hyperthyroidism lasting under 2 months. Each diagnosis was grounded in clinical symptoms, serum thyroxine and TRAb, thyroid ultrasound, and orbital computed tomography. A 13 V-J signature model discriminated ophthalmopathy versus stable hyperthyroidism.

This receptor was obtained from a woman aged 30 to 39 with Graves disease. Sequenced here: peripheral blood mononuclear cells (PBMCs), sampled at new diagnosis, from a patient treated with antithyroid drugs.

The CDR3 nucleotides read TGCAGTGCTATCAGCGCGGGGCAGCCCCAGCATTTT. This translates into CSAISAGQPQHF. This chain joins TRBV20-1 and TRBJ1-5; D is uncertain. V shed 4 bases and J shed 7 bases, with 11 bases lying between them. The V gene's germline CDR1 is DFQATT and CDR2 SNEGSKA (reference sequence). The CDR3 loop spans 12 amino acids.